This entry lists 27 T cell receptor beta chains sequenced from one sample in a study of T cells in Graves' hyperthyroidism and ophthalmopathy (dated by TCRdb to about 2019). Library method: multiplex PCR. The sequencing machine was an Illumina HiSeq 2000. The TCR beta CDR3 regions were amplified from RNA transcripts. For the first round of RT-PCR on the TCR CDR3, the HTBI primer set was used together with the Qiagen OneStep RT-PCR kit. TCRdb ran its own pipeline on the public reads, namely fastp trimming at Q25 and MiXCR clone calling, and kept in-frame beta chains. Every distinct CDR3 protein forms one entry, paired with its most common genes and DNA. Across this sample there are 550,000 to 850,000 distinct CDR3 sequences, with around a sixth seen only once. The top ten clonotypes cover 16% of the sample. Sample: blood. The receptors originated from a woman in her forties or fifties with Graves' hyperthyroidism that later progressed to Graves' ophthalmopathy.

This clonotype was detected only a few times. The chain uses TRBV12-3 or TRBV12-4 and TRBJ1-3; D is possibly TRBD1 (6 bases). The length of the CDR3 is 18 residues. V lost 5 bases and J lost 0, with 20 bases in between. The DNA for the CDR3 is TGTGCCAGCAGTCAGGCAGGGGAACCGAGCGTCTCTGGAAACACCATATATTTT. This encodes CASSQAGEPSVSGNTIYF.

This clonotype was found many times. J is TRBJ1-5 and V is TRBV13; D is uncertain. Germline V CDR1 and CDR2: PRHDT, FYEKMQ (reference sequence). V lost 0 bases and J 0 bases, leaving 6 bases between the germline ends. This CDR3 has 15 amino acids. CDR3 sequence reads: CASSLGGNSNQPQHF. In DNA, the CDR3 is TGTGCCAGCAGCTTAGGCGGGAATAGCAATCAGCCCCAGCATTTT.

Regarding this clonotype: The germline gene is not matched at one end of the junction; a read error may be the cause. The chain joins TRBV4-1 to TRBJ2-1; D not resolved. The germline gives CDR1 MGHRA, CDR2 YSYEKL. The CDR3 consists of 17 residues. DNA of the CDR3: TGTGCCAGCAGCCAAGTAGCAGGCACACCTTACTACAATGAGCAGTTCTTC. Translating gives CASSQVAGTPYYNEQFF.

In its sample, this clonotype was seen a few times. V and J are TRBV20-1 and TRBJ2-1; D is unresolved. The CDR3 contains 12 residues. Germline CDR1 DFQATT, CDR2 SNEGSKA (reference sequence). Deletions cut 7 bases from V and 0 bases from J, with 7 bases between. CDR3 DNA: TGCAGTGTTCGAGGCTCCTACAATGAGCAGTTCTTC. It yields the protein CSVRGSYNEQFF.

This clonotype has only a few counts. V gene TRBV7-2 combines with J gene TRBJ1-6; D gene uncertain. The V gene lost 5 bases and the J gene lost 6 bases, with 5 bases spanning the gap. The germline V gene encodes CDR1 SGHTA and CDR2 FQGNSA. CDR3 size: 12 residues. The chain's CDR3 is CASSHGNSPLHF. The CDR3 DNA sequence: TGTGCCAGCAGCCACGGTAATTCACCCCTCCACTTT.

This clonotype has only a few counts. The chain uses TRBV7-2 and TRBJ2-5; possibly TRBD2 for D (5 bases). This CDR3 is 18 amino acids long. Deletions cut 3 bases from V and 7 bases from J, with 27 bases between. Germline V gene sequence: CDR1 SGHTA, CDR2 FQGNSA. The CDR3 DNA sequence: TGTGCCAGCAGCTTGACCGGGCCCCTTGTAAAGGGAGTGTGGACCCAGTACTTC. Translated: CASSLTGPLVKGVWTQYF.

This clonotype was detected ten times or more. The rearrangement joins TRBV3-1 to TRBJ2-1; 7 positions agree with TRBD2. The germline V gene has CDR1 LGHDT and CDR2 YNNKEL (reference sequence). This CDR3 has 14 residues. The J segment lost 9 bases and the V segment lost 3 bases, leaving 8 bases of the junction unmatched. The CDR3 DNA reads TGTGCCAGCAGCCATCTCGCGGGGGAGGGTGAGCAGTTCTTC. Protein: CASSHLAGEGEQFF.

This clonotype was seen at least ten times. The chain employs TRBV7-9 and TRBJ2-7; D is undetermined. Germline CDR1 and CDR2: SEHNR and FQNEAQ (reference sequence). Trimming removed 2 bases from V and 0 bases from J, with 11 bases in between. The CDR3 totals 15 residues. The CDR3 DNA reads TGTGCCAGCAGCTTAATCGGATTGAGCTCCTACGAGCAGTACTTC. It is translated as CASSLIGLSSYEQYF. The whole variable domain, remainder taken from reference TRBV7-9 and TRBJ2-7, is DTGVSQNPRHKITKRGQNVTFRCDPISEHNRLYWYRQTLGQGPEFLTYFQNEAQLEKSRLLSDRFSAERPKGSFSTLEIQRTEQGDSAMYLCASSLIGLSSYEQYFGPGTRLTVT.

This clonotype occurred a few times. The CDR3 DNA reads as TGTGCCAGCAGAGGAACAGGCGACTATGGCTACACCTTC. This codes for CASRGTGDYGYTF. The chain joins TRBV7-3 to TRBJ1-2; TRBD1 is a possible D gene (5 bases). The ends were cut back, 6 bases at V and 3 bases at J, with 11 bases in the middle. Looked up from germline, CDR1 is SGHTA and CDR2 is FQGTGA. This CDR3 has 13 residues.

Many counts were recorded for this clonotype. The J gene is TRBJ1-2, the V gene TRBV5-1; tentative D call: TRBD1 (6 bases). This CDR3 has 15 amino acids. Trimming took off 4 bases at V and 8 bases at J, with 21 bases between the two ends. Germline CDR1 reads SGHRS; CDR2 reads YFSETQ. The CDR3 loop reads CASSIGQSRLGGYTF. Here the CDR3 DNA reads TGCGCCAGCAGCATTGGACAGAGTCGGCTGGGGGGCTACACCTTC.

This chain uses TRBV6-5 with TRBJ2-5; D is possibly TRBD2 (5 bases). This CDR3 has 14 residues. Trimming pared 2 bases from V and 2 bases from J, leaving 9 bases between. Germline V gene sequence: CDR1 MNHEY, CDR2 SVGAGI. DNA for the CDR3: TGTGCCAGCAGTTACGAGGGTCCACAAGAGACCCAGTACTTC. Its protein product is CASSYEGPQETQYF.

This clonotype was counted ten times or more. This chain joins TRBV20-1 and TRBJ1-2; 9 nucleotides match TRBD1. The length of the CDR3 is 13 residues. Germline V gene lookup returns CDR1 DFQATT and CDR2 SNEGSKA (reference sequence). The trim removed 1 base at V and 6 bases at J, leaving 3 bases unmatched. The CDR3 reads CSARVTGGNGYTF. In DNA, the CDR3 is TGCAGTGCTAGAGTTACAGGGGGCAATGGCTACACCTTC.

This clonotype was recorded many times. The rearrangement joins TRBV5-1 to TRBJ1-4; D unresolved. Trimming took 0 bases from V and 7 from J, leaving 10 bases between them. Germline V gives CDR1 SGHRS, CDR2 YFSETQ. The CDR3 totals 14 residues. The chain's CDR3 is CASSLVGSGEKLFF. CDR3 coding DNA: TGCGCCAGCAGCTTGGTGGGGTCGGGTGAAAAACTGTTTTTT.

This clonotype was counted many times. The rearrangement joins TRBV3-1 to TRBJ2-1; 9 bases line up with TRBD1. The CDR3 loop spans 12 amino acids. After removal of 4 bases from V and 13 bases from J, the junction contained 5 bases not matched to a gene. The germline V gene has CDR1 LGHDT and CDR2 YNNKEL (reference sequence). CDR3 region: CASSRADRGQFF. CDR3 sequence (DNA): TGTGCCAGCAGCCGAGCGGACAGGGGACAGTTCTTC.

This clonotype was observed a few times. This chain links TRBV27 with TRBJ2-7; D is unresolved. V lost 6 bases and J lost 4, with 10 bases in between. Germline-derived CDR1 and CDR2 are MNHEY and SMNVEV (reference sequence). The CDR3 runs to 12 residues. In nucleotides, the CDR3 is TGTGCCAGCAGGTCAACATATTACGAGCAGTACTTC. This sequence encodes CASRSTYYEQYF.

The rearrangement joins TRBV3-1 to TRBJ2-3; D perhaps matches TRBD2 (5 bases). Per germline, CDR1 LGHDT and CDR2 YNNKEL (reference sequence). The CDR3 consists of 15 residues. V lost 4 bases and J lost 5, with 16 bases in between. The CDR3 sequence: CASSRDLASQDTQYF. The CDR3, as DNA: TGTGCCAGCAGCCGAGACCTCGCTAGCCAAGATACGCAGTATTTT.

There are a few counts of this clonotype. The CDR3 DNA reads TGTGCCAGCGGGAACAGCTTAAGCACAGATACGCAGTATTTT. Its translation: CASGNSLSTDTQYF. The gene calls are TRBV6-1 and TRBJ2-3, with D unresolved. V dropped 8 bases and J dropped 0 bases, with 12 bases sitting between them. The germline V gene has CDR1 MNHNS and CDR2 SASEGT. CDR3 length equals 14 residues.

The CDR3: CATGQGANTEAFF. The CDR3 DNA is TGTGCCACCGGACAGGGGGCGAACACTGAAGCTTTCTTT. The chain uses TRBV7-3 and TRBJ1-1; 11 bases line up with TRBD1. V shed 10 bases and J 1 base; nucleotides not matched to a gene: 2. Germline lookup yields CDR1 SGHTA and CDR2 FQGTGA. The length of the CDR3 is 13 residues.

This chain uses TRBV3-1 with TRBJ1-3, with a tentative D call TRBD1 (5 bases). CDR1 is LGHDT, CDR2 YNNKEL, per germline (reference sequence). V was cut by 4 bases and J by 6 bases, with 16 bases left in between. The CDR3 is 15 amino acids. The CDR3 DNA sequence: TGTGCCAGCAGCCTGCAAGGGGTCGTAGAAAACACCATATATTTT. It codes for CASSLQGVVENTIYF.

This clonotype was seen a few times. The V and J genes are TRBV6-1 and TRBJ1-5; D is unclear. From germline, CDR1 is MNHNS and CDR2 SASEGT. V lost 5 bases and J lost 3, with 11 bases in between. The CDR3 sequence is 14 residues long. The CDR3 reads CASSYLGINQPQHF. For the CDR3, the DNA is TGTGCCAGCAGTTATTTGGGGATCAATCAGCCCCAGCATTTT.

This clonotype was counted between two and nine times. This chain connects TRBV29-1 to TRBJ1-1; 8 bases align to TRBD1. CDR3 length: 13 residues. V shed 2 bases and J 5 bases; nucleotides not matched to a gene: 4. Germline V lookup: CDR1 SQVTM, CDR2 ANQGSEA. The CDR3 loop reads CSVERQGATEAFF. As DNA, the CDR3 is TGCAGCGTTGAAAGGCAGGGGGCAACTGAAGCTTTCTTT.

This clonotype occurred many times. The CDR3 here is CAWSVDSPLHF. The CDR3 bases are TGTGCCTGGAGCGTTGATTCACCCCTCCACTTT. The chain links TRBV30 to TRBJ1-6; D ambiguous. The CDR3 spans 11 residues. V shed 3 bases and J shed 8 bases, with 5 bases lying between them. Per germline, CDR1 GTSNPN and CDR2 SVGIG (reference sequence).

This chain uses TRBV7-8 with TRBJ1-5, with TRBD1 matching 7 bases. The germline V gene encodes CDR1 SGHVS and CDR2 FQNEAQ. V was pared by 0 bases and J by 7 bases, with 9 bases of the junction left unmatched. CDR3 length equals 16 residues. The CDR3 reads CASSLAQGGAGQPQHF. The CDR3 nucleotides read TGTGCCAGCAGCTTAGCGCAGGGGGGCGCGGGCCAGCCCCAGCATTTT.

This clonotype was counted only a few times. The genes are TRBV5-6 and TRBJ1-4, with D unresolved. This CDR3 is built from 16 residues. CDR1 is SGHDT and CDR2 is YYEEEE in the germline V gene. V lost 0 bases and J lost 0, with 9 bases in between. The CDR3 spells CASSLGPVSTNEKLFF. CDR3 nucleotides: TGTGCCAGCAGCTTGGGGCCCGTATCAACTAATGAAAAACTGTTTTTT.

This clonotype was observed a few times. The rearrangement uses TRBV20-1 and TRBJ2-1; 8 bases are shared with TRBD1. Germline CDR1 is DFQATT and CDR2 is SNEGSKA (reference sequence). There are 14 residues in the CDR3. The J segment lost 7 bases and the V segment lost 5 bases, leaving 10 bases of the junction unmatched. CDR3 sequence: CSAGPAGGQNEQFF. For the CDR3, the DNA is TGCAGTGCTGGGCCCGCAGGGGGCCAAAATGAGCAGTTCTTC.

The chain employs TRBV7-3 and TRBJ2-7; D uncertain. The V and J ends lost 3 bases and 0 bases respectively, with 9 bases between them. CDR1 and CDR2 (germline): SGHTA, FQGTGA. This CDR3 region has 14 residues. CDR3 bases: TGTGCCAGCAGCTTCGCCTGGGACTCCTACGAGCAGTACTTC. Amino acids: CASSFAWDSYEQYF.

This clonotype was seen at least ten times. The chain joins TRBV18 to TRBJ1-1; D possibly corresponds to TRBD1 (6 bases). The CDR3 length is 15 residues. Per the germline V gene, CDR1 is KGHSH and CDR2 is LQKENI. V lost 4 bases to trimming and J lost 1 base, with 13 bases between them. The DNA of the CDR3 is TGTGCCAGCTCACTGAGGGAACAGGGGAACACTGAAGCTTTCTTT. It encodes CASSLREQGNTEAFF.